Presented here are 15 T cell receptor beta chains from one specimen sequenced in a study of radiotherapy plus CTLA-4 blockade in lung cancer. Profiling relied on immunoSEQ multiplex PCR, and the TCRdb table lists in-frame clones only, not all of them. The profile shows roughly 100,000 clones, roughly 80% of them singletons. Sequences were derived from peripheral blood, sampled from a patient treated with radiotherapy plus ipilimumab. The receptor set was obtained from a human donor with non-small cell lung cancer that progressed on radiotherapy plus ipilimumab.

The chain is built from TRBV5-1 and TRBJ2-3, with D perhaps TRBD2 (5 bases). V lost 4 bases and J lost 1, with 10 bases in between. CDR1 and CDR2 (germline): SGHRS, YFSETQ. The CDR3 is 14 amino acids. In nucleotides, the CDR3 is TGCGCCAGCAGCCCAGCGGACCGCACAGATACGCAGTATTTT. This encodes CASSPADRTDTQYF.

The gene calls are TRBV15 and TRBJ2-7; D not certain. The germline CDR1 and CDR2 sequences are LNHNV and YYDKDF (reference sequence). CDR3 size: 14 residues. The germline V and J ends were trimmed by 0 bases and 2 bases, with 8 bases remaining between them. The CDR3 nucleotides are TGTGCCACCAGCAGAGATATCGTAGCCTACGAGCAGTACTTC. This encodes CATSRDIVAYEQYF.

The V gene is TRBV5-1, the J gene TRBJ2-5; no definite D call. Trimming removed 3 bases at V and 5 bases at J, with 17 bases between. Looked up from germline, CDR1 is SGHRS and CDR2 is YFSETQ. This CDR3 region has 15 residues. The DNA of the CDR3 is TGCGCCAGCAGCTGGAATGCGGCCGAAGTGGAGACCCAGTACTTC. Encoded protein: CASSWNAAEVETQYF.

The chain links TRBV9 to TRBJ2-2; 10 bases map to TRBD2. The germline V gene encodes CDR1 SGDLS and CDR2 YYNGEE. The CDR3 loop spans 19 amino acids. Trimming at V came to 0 bases and at J to 1 base, leaving 9 bases not matched to a gene. CDR3 sequence (DNA): TGTGCCAGCAGCGTAGATGGACTAGCGGTAATGAAGAACACCGGGGAGCTGTTTTTT. This sequence encodes CASSVDGLAVMKNTGELFF.

The rearrangement joins TRBV28 to TRBJ1-1; TRBD1 matches at 8 bases. Germline CDR1 is MDHEN and CDR2 is SYDVKM. The V gene end was trimmed by 11 bases and the J gene end by 0 bases; junction bases not matched to a gene: 8. This CDR3 has 14 amino acids. The DNA of the CDR3 is TGTGCCTCCAGACGGACAGGGATGAACACTGAAGCTTTCTTT. Translated: CASRRTGMNTEAFF.

The chain carries TRBV28 and TRBJ2-2; 9 bases fit TRBD2. The junction had 2 bases not matched to a gene; V was cut back by 6 bases and J by 0 bases. The CDR3 consists of 15 residues. The V gene's germline CDR1 is MDHEN and CDR2 SYDVKM. The CDR3 loop is CASSVAGANTGELFF. In DNA, the CDR3 is TGTGCCAGCAGCGTAGCGGGGGCGAACACCGGGGAGCTGTTTTTT.

The chain employs TRBV28 and TRBJ2-4; D perhaps matches TRBD1 (6 bases). The CDR3 loop spans 15 amino acids. With 5 bases removed from V and 0 bases from J, the gap between germline ends came to 11 bases. Looked up from germline, CDR1 is MDHEN and CDR2 is SYDVKM. CDR3 coding DNA: TGTGCCAGCAGTAGGGGGAATCTAGCCAAAAACATTCAGTACTTC. It translates to CASSRGNLAKNIQYF.

The count of this clone is one. V usage is TRBV5-6 and J usage is TRBJ2-7, with 13 bases aligning to TRBD2. V was clipped by 2 bases and J by 12 bases; unmatched bases: 8. CDR1 is SGHDT, CDR2 YYEEEE, per germline. CDR3 length equals 14 residues. The CDR3 region has the DNA TGTGCCAGCAGCTTTGGGACTAGCGGGGCTCTCCTGTACTTC. Its protein product is CASSFGTSGALLYF.

The V gene is TRBV10-3, the J gene TRBJ2-7; 9 bases line up with TRBD2. The ends lost 5 bases at V and 4 bases at J; junction bases unmatched: 3. The V gene's germline CDR1 is ENHRY and CDR2 SYGVKD. The CDR3 has 13 residues. This chain's CDR3 is CAISRLAGYEQYV. For the CDR3, the DNA is TGTGCCATCAGTCGCCTAGCGGGATACGAGCAGTACGTC.

This clone was recorded only once. V and J are TRBV6-1 and TRBJ2-3; D possibly corresponds to TRBD2 (5 bases). CDR1 and CDR2 from the germline V gene are MNHNS and SASEGT. The germline V and J ends were trimmed by 9 bases and 1 base, with 8 bases remaining between them. The CDR3 sequence is 12 residues long. Here the CDR3 DNA reads TGTGCCAGTAATAGCGGCACAGATACGCAGTATTTT. Its translation is CASNSGTDTQYF.

This chain uses TRBV10-2 with TRBJ1-1; 7 bases are a match to TRBD1. Unmatched junction bases numbered 8, after V lost 0 bases and J lost 7 bases. CDR1 is WSHSY and CDR2 is SAAADI in the germline V gene. The CDR3 has 15 residues. The CDR3 loop is CASSESQGVRFEAFF. The CDR3 DNA reads as TGCGCCAGCAGTGAGTCGCAGGGGGTGAGGTTTGAAGCTTTCTTT.

The chain uses TRBV2 and TRBJ2-3; D remains ambiguous. The CDR3 is made up of 14 amino acids. The germline V gene encodes CDR1 SNHLY and CDR2 FYNNEI. V was cut by 4 bases and J by 2 bases, with 10 bases left in between. CDR3 coding DNA: TGTGCCAGCAGTGTGGCCGATACCACAGATACGCAGTATTTT. It encodes CASSVADTTDTQYF.

J is TRBJ2-6 and V is TRBV30, with D tentatively TRBD2 (6 bases). The germline gives CDR1 GTSNPN, CDR2 SVGIG (reference sequence). This CDR3 region has 15 residues. Trimming cost V 2 bases and J 2 bases, with 10 bases left between them. The CDR3 is CAWSNGGTGANVLTF. The CDR3 DNA reads as TGTGCCTGGAGTAACGGGGGTACTGGGGCCAACGTCCTGACTTTC.

The CDR3 sequence is CASSLEGVTNYF. CDR3 in DNA: TGTGCCAGCAGCTTAGAAGGGGTGACGAATTACTTC. The rearrangement uses TRBV11-2 and TRBJ2-7, with D perhaps TRBD1 (5 bases). V lost 0 bases, J lost 13 bases, and 13 bases lay in between. The V gene's germline CDR1 is SGHAT and CDR2 FQNNGV. CDR3 length: 12 residues.

On this clone itself: Other nucleotide sequences in the sample specify the same CDR3. CDR3 sequence reads: CSVAATASSYEQYF. In DNA, the CDR3 is TGCAGCGTTGCCGCGACGGCGAGCTCCTACGAGCAGTACTTC. J is TRBJ2-7 and V is TRBV29-1; no clear D gene. Germline V gene lookup returns CDR1 SQVTM and CDR2 ANQGSEA. The CDR3 totals 14 residues. Trimming took off 4 bases at V and 0 bases at J, with 13 bases between the two ends.